A single sample gave rise to the 3 T cell receptor beta chains below, sequenced in a study of blood T cells in healthy people across ages. The second PCR ran about 6 to 12 cycles with a sample-barcoded 5' primer and J-beta primers. TCRdb analysed the 5' RACE reads with MiXCR anew, one entry per CDR3 protein. Of around 870,000 distinct CDR3 sequences in the sample, more than 25% were seen once. Source material: blood. These receptors came from an elderly woman in good health.

This clonotype was recorded many times. This chain connects TRBV2 to TRBJ2-7; 7 bases align to TRBD2. From germline, CDR1 is SNHLY and CDR2 FYNNEI. The CDR3 totals 13 residues. V dropped 7 bases and J dropped 2; count of bases not matched to a gene: 5. The CDR3 nucleotides read TGTGCCAGCACCGGGGAGGGGACCTACGAGCAGTACTTC. It yields the protein CASTGEGTYEQYF.

This clonotype occurred many times. DNA for the CDR3: TGTGCCAGCTCGGACGGGGGGCCACATAAGACCCAGTACTTC. Its translation is CASSDGGPHKTQYF. The chain has TRBV5-5 and TRBJ2-5; tentative D call: TRBD2 (7 bases). Trimming cost V 7 bases and J 6 bases, with 19 bases left between them. Germline CDR1 reads SGHKS; CDR2 reads YYEKEE (reference sequence). CDR3 length: 14 residues.

A few counts support this clonotype. The genes are TRBV18 and TRBJ2-5; possible D gene TRBD1, 6 bases. Between the trimmed V and J ends, which lost 0 bases and 11 bases, there was a span of 19 bases. The CDR3 loop spans 15 amino acids. Germline CDR1 and CDR2: KGHSH and LQKENI. The CDR3 DNA reads as TGTGCCAGCTCACCACCGGGGGCAGCCATTCCCGGGCAGTACTTC. Translation gives CASSPPGAAIPGQYF.